These 20 T cell receptor beta chains came from one sample sequenced in a study of blood T cells in healthy people across ages. Primed by a sample-barcoded 5' primer and a J-beta primer mix, a second PCR proceeded for 7 to 11 cycles. TCRdb used MiXCR to reprocess the 5' RACE reads, holding one entry per CDR3 protein. The table records about 680,000 distinct CDR3 sequences, around 45% of them present only once. Specimen: blood. The source is a woman aged 55-75 years in good health.

This clonotype was observed a few times. The CDR3 DNA reads TGTGCCAGCAGCACAGTGAACACTGAAGCTTTCTTT. It specifies CASSTVNTEAFF. The V and J genes are TRBV9 and TRBJ1-1; D call uncertain. V was trimmed by 4 bases and J by 0 bases, leaving 4 bases between them. The CDR3 extends over 12 amino acids. CDR1 and CDR2 from the germline V gene are SGDLS and YYNGEE.

In this sample, this clonotype turned up a few times. This chain connects TRBV3-1 to TRBJ2-5; 12 bases agree with TRBD2. J was trimmed by 5 bases and V by 2 bases; bases with no gene match: 3. The CDR3 contains 15 residues. The germline CDR1 and CDR2 sequences are LGHDT and YNNKEL (reference sequence). CDR3 sequence (DNA): TGTGCCAGCAGCCAACGACTAGCGGGAGCGGAGACCCAGTACTTC. Protein product: CASSQRLAGAETQYF.

This chain joins TRBV20-1 and TRBJ2-1; D ambiguous. Trimming pared 3 bases from V and 3 bases from J, leaving 12 bases between. The germline gives CDR1 DFQATT, CDR2 SNEGSKA (reference sequence). This CDR3 has 14 amino acids. The CDR3 DNA is TGCAGTGCTAGTTTTCCCGAGTTCTACAATGAGCAGTTCTTC. This gives the protein CSASFPEFYNEQFF.

J is TRBJ2-1 and V is TRBV4-3; D perhaps matches TRBD2 (6 bases). CDR3 length: 15 amino acids. V lost 1 base, J lost 3 bases, and 10 bases lay in between. The germline CDR1 and CDR2 sequences are LGHNA and YSLEER. As DNA, the CDR3 is TGCGCCAGCAGCCAAGGGTCCGGGGGCTACAATGAGCAGTTCTTC. Its protein product is CASSQGSGGYNEQFF.

The chain joins TRBV27 to TRBJ2-7; D unclear. The V and J ends lost 5 bases and 2 bases respectively, with 10 bases between them. Germline CDR1 and CDR2: MNHEY and SMNVEV (reference sequence). The CDR3 is made up of 13 amino acids. Here the CDR3 reads CASSPTLTYEQYF. The CDR3, as DNA: TGTGCCAGCAGTCCCACCCTTACCTACGAGCAGTACTTC.

This clonotype was seen a few times. CDR3 nucleotides: TGTGCCAGCAGCTTGGACACCAATGAGCAGTTCTTC. This encodes CASSLDTNEQFF. The gene calls are TRBV11-3 and TRBJ2-1, with D maybe TRBD1 (5 bases). V lost 3 bases to trimming and J lost 6 bases, with 6 bases between them. The CDR3 runs 12 residues. From germline, CDR1 is SGHNT and CDR2 YENEEA.

This sequence joins TRBV7-2 and TRBJ2-2; 8 bases agree with TRBD1. CDR1 and CDR2 from the germline V gene are SGHTA and FQGNSA. V lost 2 bases to trimming and J lost 3 bases; unmatched junction nucleotides: 5. The CDR3 has 16 residues. In DNA, the CDR3 is TGTGCCAGCAGCTTATTCCAGGGGGCAGACACCGGGGAGCTGTTTTTT. This gives the protein CASSLFQGADTGELFF.

In its sample, this clonotype was seen many times. The chain joins TRBV7-8 to TRBJ2-5, with D possibly TRBD2 on 6 matching bases. Germline values: CDR1 SGHVS, CDR2 FQNEAQ. The CDR3 is 14 amino acids. Trimming cost V 3 bases and J 2 bases, with 10 bases left between them. The chain's CDR3 is CASSFGTRQETQYF. As DNA, the CDR3 is TGTGCCAGCAGCTTCGGGACTCGACAAGAGACCCAGTACTTC.

The chain links TRBV7-9 to TRBJ1-2; a possible D gene is TRBD1 (6 bases). The germline V and J ends were trimmed by 3 bases and 3 bases, with 8 bases remaining between them. Per germline, CDR1 SEHNR and CDR2 FQNEAQ (reference sequence). The CDR3 covers 13 residues. CDR3: CASSFRTDYGYTF. The CDR3 DNA sequence: TGTGCCAGCAGCTTTCGGACAGACTATGGCTACACCTTC.

The chain couples TRBV20-1 to TRBJ2-1; a weak D match, TRBD2 (5 bases). The CDR3 runs 15 residues. Looked up from germline, CDR1 is DFQATT and CDR2 is SNEGSKA (reference sequence). V was clipped by 5 bases and J by 3 bases, with 17 bases between them. CDR3 sequence (DNA): TGCAGTGCTGCCTCAAGCGACTACCTCTACAATGAGCAGTTCTTC. Translated, it gives CSAASSDYLYNEQFF.

V usage is TRBV24-1 and J usage is TRBJ2-1; 8 nucleotides match TRBD1. This CDR3 spans 14 amino acids. The V gene end was trimmed by 2 bases and the J gene end by 10 bases; junction bases not matched to a gene: 6. Germline loops: CDR1 KGHDR, CDR2 SFDVKD. The CDR3 nucleotides read TGTGCCACCAGTGATTGGGCAGGGGGCGACGAGCAGTTCTTC. Its translation: CATSDWAGGDEQFF.

The chain recombines TRBV6-5 with TRBJ2-1; TRBD2 agrees at 14 bases. Germline V gene lookup returns CDR1 MNHEY and CDR2 SVGAGI. Trimming at V came to 2 bases and at J to 0 bases, leaving 12 bases not matched to a gene. CDR3 length: 21 residues. CDR3 bases: TGTGCCAGCAGTTACATTGGGACTAGCGGGAGACCACGAAGCTCCTACAATGAGCAGTTCTTC. Translated: CASSYIGTSGRPRSSYNEQFF.

V gene TRBV10-3 combines with J gene TRBJ2-3, with TRBD2 matching over 11 bases. The CDR3 has 16 residues. From germline, CDR1 is ENHRY and CDR2 SYGVKD. J lost 6 bases, V lost 7 bases, and 12 bases had no gene match. The CDR3 DNA sequence: TGTGCCATCAAGGGAGTACTAGCGGGAGAGGGGGATACGCAGTATTTT. It is translated as CAIKGVLAGEGDTQYF.

V usage is TRBV7-9 and J usage is TRBJ2-1, with 11 bases aligning to TRBD2. The V gene end was trimmed by 6 bases and the J gene end by 7 bases; junction bases not matched to a gene: 8. The germline V gene encodes CDR1 SEHNR and CDR2 FQNEAQ (reference sequence). The CDR3 loop spans 15 amino acids. The DNA of the CDR3 is TGTGCCAGCAGGCGCCTAGCGGGAGGAAAAAATGAGCAGTTCTTC. Translating gives CASRRLAGGKNEQFF.

The chain recombines TRBV27 with TRBJ2-7; D is undetermined. The CDR3 length is 11 residues. V was shortened by 7 bases and J by 2 bases, with 6 bases between the two germline ends. Germline V gene sequence: CDR1 MNHEY, CDR2 SMNVEV (reference sequence). This CDR3 reads CASTAAYEQYF. CDR3 bases: TGTGCCAGCACGGCCGCCTACGAGCAGTACTTC.

The chain has TRBV7-8 and TRBJ1-4; no reliable D call. The CDR3 spans 16 residues. The germline V gene encodes CDR1 SGHVS and CDR2 FQNEAQ. V was cut by 5 bases and J by 0 bases, with 13 bases left in between. The CDR3 coding sequence is TGTGCCAGCAGCCCTCCGAGGATAGCAACTAATGAAAAACTGTTTTTT. Amino acid sequence: CASSPPRIATNEKLFF.

The J gene is TRBJ1-1, the V gene TRBV6-1, with D perhaps matching TRBD1 (5 bases). The CDR3 runs 16 residues. Deletions cut 5 bases from V and 7 bases from J, with 23 bases between. Germline V gene lookup returns CDR1 MNHNS and CDR2 SASEGT. CDR3 nucleotide sequence: TGTGCCAGCAGTTTCCGAAGGGTTGGGGCAATGGGTGAAGCTTTCTTT. Its protein product is CASSFRRVGAMGEAFF.

V is TRBV6-6 and J is TRBJ2-7, with TRBD2 matching 7 bases. Germline V gene lookup returns CDR1 MNHNY and CDR2 SVGAGI (reference sequence). CDR3 length: 15 amino acids. V gave up 0 bases and J gave up 2 bases; unmatched junction bases: 4. Written as DNA, the CDR3 is TGTGCCAGCAGTTACTCAGCGGGACTTCCCTACGAGCAGTACTTC. Translating gives CASSYSAGLPYEQYF.

The chain combines TRBV11-2 with TRBJ1-2, with 7 bases lining up with TRBD1. V shed 4 bases and J 1 base; nucleotides not matched to a gene: 9. CDR1 and CDR2 (germline): SGHAT, FQNNGV. The CDR3 loop spans 16 amino acids. The CDR3 here is CASSSIGQAVNYGYTF. The CDR3 nucleotides are TGTGCCAGCAGCTCCATCGGACAGGCCGTTAACTATGGCTACACCTTC.

This clonotype was detected only a few times. V gene TRBV29-1 combines with J gene TRBJ2-7, with 13 bases that match TRBD2. The trim removed 1 base at V and 3 bases at J, leaving 6 bases unmatched. The CDR3 has 16 amino acids. Germline assignment: CDR1 SQVTM and CDR2 ANQGSEA. For the CDR3, the DNA is TGCAGCGTTGAAGGAGTCGGGACTAGCGGGGACTACGAGCAGTACTTC. It is translated as CSVEGVGTSGDYEQYF.